This T cell receptor (beta chain) was observed in a study of T cells after yellow fever vaccination. Points on this clonotype: As yet, its antigen is unknown.

J was trimmed by 4 bases and V by 0 bases; bases with no gene match: 16. The germline gives CDR1 SGDLS, CDR2 YYNGEE. The CDR3 runs 20 residues. Synthesis of TCR cDNA relied on 5'RACE template switching, which attached a universal primer site and UMIs. TCRdb fed the 5' RACE reads into MiXCR, producing one record per CDR3 protein. The sample includes about 240,000 distinct CDR3 sequences, about 7% of them seen just once. Study-wide points: Though it reached lower strength, the secondary response hit its peak faster, day 5 versus 15.

The chain joins TRBV9 to TRBJ2-2; 9 bases are a match to TRBD1. The clonotype originates from a man under 40 who received the YFV17D yellow fever vaccine. Material: CD4+ T cells sorted from PBMCs, obtained 15 days after the yellow fever booster vaccination. The CDR3 reads CASSVGMGQGLLIGTGELFF. The CDR3 DNA follows: TGTGCCAGCAGCGTAGGGATGGGACAGGGCCTTCTGATTGGCACCGGGGAGCTGTTTTTT.